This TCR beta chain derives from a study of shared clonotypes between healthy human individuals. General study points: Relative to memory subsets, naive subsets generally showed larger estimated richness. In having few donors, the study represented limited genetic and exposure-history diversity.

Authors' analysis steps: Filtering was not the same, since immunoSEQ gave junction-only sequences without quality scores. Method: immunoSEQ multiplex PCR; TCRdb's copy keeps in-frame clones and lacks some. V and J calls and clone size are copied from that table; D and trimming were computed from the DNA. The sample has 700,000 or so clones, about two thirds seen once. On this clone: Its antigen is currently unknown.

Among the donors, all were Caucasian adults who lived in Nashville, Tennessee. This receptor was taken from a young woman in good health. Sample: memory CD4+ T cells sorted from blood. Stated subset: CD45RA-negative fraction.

CDR3 coding DNA: TGTGCCAGCAGCCCTGGCTTGACCCGGACCTACAATGAGCAGTTCTTC. This gives the protein CASSPGLTRTYNEQFF. This chain uses TRBV14 with TRBJ2-1; D is uncertain. This CDR3 is built from 16 residues. Trimming shortened V by 4 bases and J by 2 bases, and 15 bases separated the two germline ends. Germline loops: CDR1 SGHDN, CDR2 FVKESK.